This TCR beta chain was captured in a study of T cells after yellow fever vaccination. TCRdb used MiXCR to reprocess the 5' RACE reads, holding one entry per CDR3 protein. The sample lists around 180,000 distinct CDR3 sequences, approximately 6.2% occurring once. Worth noting for this clonotype: Its antigen is not identified.

Findings of the study overall: After the booster, 96% of CD4 and just over 85% of CD8 primary-response clones were re-detected. By day 5 rather than day 15, the secondary response had peaked, though it was weaker.

The input for sequencing was CD4+ T cells sorted from PBMCs, taken on the day of the first yellow fever vaccination. The sequence derives from a man younger than 35 who received the YFV17D yellow fever vaccine.

The CDR3 nucleotides read TGCGCCAGCAGCTCCGTCGGACAGGGGCACGGAAAACTGTTTTTT. Translating it yields CASSSVGQGHGKLFF. The rearrangement uses TRBV5-1 and TRBJ1-4; the match to TRBD1 covers 9 bases. The junction had 10 bases not matched to a gene; V was cut back by 3 bases and J by 10 bases. The CDR3 has 15 amino acids. The germline gives CDR1 SGHRS, CDR2 YFSETQ.